The rows below give T cell receptor beta chains drawn from one sample of a study of Tregs in tolerant kidney transplant recipients. TCRdb's copy holds only in-frame clones and misses some; the assay was immunoSEQ multiplex PCR. The data contain about 110,000 clones, 90% of them singletons. This specimen was CD4+ T cells from blood, taken before the transplant. The receptors stem from a human donor who received a combined kidney and bone marrow transplant. The CDR3 runs from the conserved cysteine through the conserved F or W. A D gene is named only where the DNA matches it firmly. Clone size is not always given. Where it is, it says once, few, many or a class for expanded clones.

-,-,TRBJ2-7,TRBV10-2,TGCGCCAGCAGGAGAAGGTCAGGGCGAGACTACGAGCAGTACTTC,CASRRRSGRDYEQYF
-,-,TRBJ1-5,TRBV10-3,TGTGCCATCAGTGAGTCGTGGAGTCAGCCCCAGCATTTT,CAISESWSQPQHF
-,-,TRBJ2-5,TRBV4-3,TGCGCCAGCAGCCAAAGCGGTCAAGAGACCCAGTACTTC,CASSQSGQETQYF
TRBD1,few,TRBJ1-2,TRBV14,TGTGCCAGCAGCCCGTGGGGACAGAGCCCGGGGTTTGGCTACACCTTC,CASSPWGQSPGFGYTF
-,once,TRBJ1-4,TRBV11-2,TGTGCCAGCAGCACCAACCCGGCAACTAATGAAAAACTGTTTTTT,CASSTNPATNEKLFF
-,-,TRBJ2-3,TRBV5-1,TGCGCCAGCAGCTTGGCCGTGGGGACAAAGAGCACAGATACGCAGTATTTT,CASSLAVGTKSTDTQYF
-,-,TRBJ2-5,TRBV5-8,TGTGCCAGCAGCTTGGGGGGAGCAGAGACCCAGTACTTC,CASSLGGAETQYF
-,-,TRBJ2-5,TRBV11-2,TGTGCCAGCAGCTTAGTCCCTAGCTCAGAGACCCAGTACTTC,CASSLVPSSETQYF
-,-,TRBJ2-7,TRBV5-1,TGCGCCAGCAGCTATAGCGGAGATGGGCCTTACGAGCAGTACTTC,CASSYSGDGPYEQYF
TRBD1,once,TRBJ1-2,TRBV28,TGTGCCAGCAGTTTCCAACGGGACAGGGGGAATGGCTACACCTTC,CASSFQRDRGNGYTF
TRBD1,-,TRBJ2-7,TRBV7-2,TGTGCCAGCAGCGCCCGGACAGGGGAGGGGGCCTACGAGCAGTACTTC,CASSARTGEGAYEQYF
-,-,TRBJ2-3,TRBV19,TGTGCCAGTAGCCCTACCTCTAGCACAGATACGCAGTATTTT,CASSPTSSTDTQYF
-,-,TRBJ1-2,TRBV4-2,TGTGCCAGCACAACCCGGACGGGGAACTATGGCTACACCTTC,CASTTRTGNYGYTF
-,-,TRBJ1-4,TRBV25-1,TGTGCCAGCAGTGACCCGGGGTGGGACTATGAAAAACTGTTTTTT,CASSDPGWDYEKLFF
TRBD1,-,TRBJ1-5,TRBV7-6,TGTGCCAGCAGCTTAGGACAGGGGAATCAGCCCCAGCATTTT,CASSLGQGNQPQHF
-,-,TRBJ2-1,TRBV2,TGTGCCAGCAGTGAAGCGCACAGCTACAATGAGCAGTTCTTC,CASSEAHSYNEQFF
-,-,TRBJ2-1,TRBV19,TGTGCCAGTAGCCGCCTCGACAGAATCTACAATGAGCAGTTCTTC,CASSRLDRIYNEQFF
-,-,TRBJ2-3,TRBV7-2,TGTGCCAGCAGTAAACCAGTAGATACGCAGTATTTT,CASSKPVDTQYF
-,-,TRBJ2-4,TRBV27,TGTGCCAGCCGGCCGACAGGCCTGACCGCCAAAAACATTCAGTACTTC,CASRPTGLTAKNIQYF
TRBD1,-,TRBJ1-2,TRBV5-1,TGCGCCAGCAGCTTAGAGGGGACAGGAGTAAACTATGGCTACACCTTC,CASSLEGTGVNYGYTF
TRBD2,-,TRBJ2-1,TRBV7-2,TGTGCCAGCAGCTTAGAGGGGACTAGCGGGATCGATGAGCAGTTCTTC,CASSLEGTSGIDEQFF
-,once,TRBJ1-5,TRBV15,TGTGCCACCAGCCCAGCGGGGGGGTTAAATCAGCCCCAGCATTTT,CATSPAGGLNQPQHF
-,-,TRBJ2-3,TRBV18,TGTGCCAGCTCACCAGGCGGGGCCACAGATACGCAGTATTTT,CASSPGGATDTQYF
-,-,TRBJ1-1,TRBV5-1,TGCGCCAGCAGCTTGGCCGGGGTCCCTGAAGCTTTCTTT,CASSLAGVPEAFF
TRBD1,-,TRBJ2-7,TRBV4-2,TGTGCCAGCAGCCCCAGAACAGGGGTCTCGGAGAGAGAGCAGTACTTC,CASSPRTGVSEREQYF
-,-,TRBJ1-2,TRBV6-5,TGTGCCAGCAGTAACAGGGCCGCCTATGGCTACACCTTC,CASSNRAAYGYTF
TRBD1,-,TRBJ2-2,TRBV7-7,TGTGCCAGCAGCCCGGACAGGGGAAGTGCCGGGGAGCTGTTTTTT,CASSPDRGSAGELFF
-,-,TRBJ1-2,TRBV9,TGTGCCAGCAGCGACAGGACCACCTGCACCTTC,CASSDRTTCTF
TRBD1,-,TRBJ2-1,TRBV6-6,TGTGCCAGCAGTGGGACAGGGGGCCCCCACAATGAGCAGTTCTTC,CASSGTGGPHNEQFF
TRBD1,few,TRBJ2-7,TRBV28,TGTGCCAGCAGAGATACAGGGGGAGCCCCTTGGGAGCAGTACTTC,CASRDTGGAPWEQYF
TRBD2,-,TRBJ2-1,TRBV10-3,TGTGCCATCAGTTCCTCAACTAGCGGGGAAAACAATGAGCAGTTCTTC,CAISSSTSGENNEQFF
TRBD1,-,TRBJ1-1,TRBV28,TGTGCCAGCAGTTTCCCGGGACAGGGGGCCACTGAAGCTTTCTTT,CASSFPGQGATEAFF
TRBD1,-,TRBJ2-7,TRBV11-2,TGTGCCAGCAGCTTAGCGGGGACAGCGAACTCCTACGAGCAGTACTTC,CASSLAGTANSYEQYF
TRBD1,-,TRBJ2-1,TRBV6-6,TGTGCCAGCAGCCCCGGGACAGGGGGCCCCAATGAGCAGTTCTTC,CASSPGTGGPNEQFF
TRBD2,-,TRBJ2-2,TRBV18,TGTGCCAGCTCACTAGCGGGAGAAGCTGCCGGGGAGCTGTTTTTT,CASSLAGEAAGELFF
-,-,TRBJ1-2,TRBV28,TGTGCCAGCAGTCTACAGCTCTATGGCTACACCTTC,CASSLQLYGYTF
-,-,TRBJ1-2,TRBV9,TGTGCCAGCAGCGTAGAGCGGGGGGCGCGAGGCTACACCTTC,CASSVERGARGYTF
-,-,TRBJ1-2,TRBV5-4,TGTGCCAGCAACCTGGGGGGTTATGGCTACACCTTC,CASNLGGYGYTF
TRBD1,-,TRBJ2-3,TRBV18,TGTGCCAGCTCACCACGGGACAGTTTCACAGATACGCAGTATTTT,CASSPRDSFTDTQYF
-,-,TRBJ2-3,TRBV19,TGTGCCAGTAGGCCGCAGGCAGATACGCAGTATTTT,CASRPQADTQYF
TRBD1,-,TRBJ2-2,TRBV2,TGTGCCAGCAGGGCCGGGACAGGGCCCACCGGGGAGCTGTTTTTT,CASRAGTGPTGELFF